This T cell receptor (beta chain) was captured by sequencing in a study of shared clonotypes between healthy human individuals. Germline V lookup: CDR1 SGDLS, CDR2 YYNGEE. This CDR3 is 15 amino acids long. Trimming removed 0 bases from V and 5 bases from J; junction bases left unmatched: 7. Overall study findings and caveats: Naive CD4 clonotype sharing across a handful of donors was about 5.3%. Few donors limited the genetic and exposure-history diversity represented. Lower generation probabilities were found for non-shared clonotypes than for those shared by all four donors.

This table comes from immunoSEQ multiplex PCR, and its TCRdb copy is limited to in-frame clones, with some not included. The sample consists of some 320,000 clones, roughly 87% of them appearing once. About this clone: Antigen unknown.

This receptor was identified in a young man in good health. The chain has TRBV9 and TRBJ2-7; the match to TRBD2 covers 8 bases. Material for sequencing was memory CD8+ T cells sorted from blood. Subset here: CD45RO+ cells pooled with CCR7-negative TemRA cells. The CDR3 nucleotides are TGTGCCAGCAGCGTAGCGGGAGGGCCTCTGGACGAGCAGTACTTC. Its protein product is CASSVAGGPLDEQYF.